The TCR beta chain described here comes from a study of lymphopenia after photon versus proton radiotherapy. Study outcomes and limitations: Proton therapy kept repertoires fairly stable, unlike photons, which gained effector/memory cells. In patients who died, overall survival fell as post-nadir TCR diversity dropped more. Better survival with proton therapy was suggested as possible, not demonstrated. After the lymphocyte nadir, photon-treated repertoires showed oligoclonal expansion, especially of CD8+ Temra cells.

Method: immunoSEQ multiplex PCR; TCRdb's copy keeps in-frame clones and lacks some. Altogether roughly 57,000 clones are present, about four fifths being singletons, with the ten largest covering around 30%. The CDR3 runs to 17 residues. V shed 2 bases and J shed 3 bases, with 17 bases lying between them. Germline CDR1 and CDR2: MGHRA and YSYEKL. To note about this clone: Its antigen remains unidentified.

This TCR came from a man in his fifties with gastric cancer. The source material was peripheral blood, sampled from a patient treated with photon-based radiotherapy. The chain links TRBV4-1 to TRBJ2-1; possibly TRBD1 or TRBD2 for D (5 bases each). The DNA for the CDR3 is TGCGCCAGCAGCCAACTTAGGGGAGCGCCAAACTACAATGAGCAGTTCTTC. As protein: CASSQLRGAPNYNEQFF.